The 28 T cell receptor beta chains below come from one sample, sequenced in a study of cytomegalovirus exposure and HLA in healthy donors. The PCR employed 60 Vbeta primers together with 13 Jbeta primers. TCRdb keeps only in-frame clones here, not all; method: immunoSEQ multiplex PCR. Of fewer than 200,000 clones listed, roughly 82% are singletons. The sequenced sample consisted of PBMCs. Receptor source: a man aged 45-60 years in good health and CMV-seropositive.

The rearrangement joins TRBV12-1 to TRBJ2-3; the D call TRBD2 from the table was never checked on the DNA. TRBV12-1 is a listed pseudogene. This CDR3 comprises 15 residues. This CDR3 is CASSPSAECTDTQYF. CDR3 in DNA: TGTGCCAGCAGCCCCTCCGCGGAATGCACAGATACGCAGTATTTT.

The J gene is TRBJ2-7, the V gene TRBV30; 9 bases align to TRBD1. The CDR3 extends over 17 amino acids. The trim removed 1 base at V and 2 bases at J, leaving 12 bases unmatched. Germline CDR1 is GTSNPN and CDR2 is SVGIG (reference sequence). CDR3: CAWSGAFRDRETYEQYF. The CDR3 DNA reads TGTGCCTGGAGTGGGGCATTCCGGGACAGGGAAACCTACGAGCAGTACTTC.

This rearrangement joins TRBV30 to TRBJ2-5; D call uncertain. Germline-derived CDR1 and CDR2 are GTSNPN and SVGIG (reference sequence). CDR3 length equals 12 residues. Between the trimmed V and J ends, which lost 7 bases and 4 bases, there was a span of 13 bases. The CDR3 region is CAYDTTLETQYF. The CDR3, as DNA: TGTGCCTATGACACCACACTAGAGACCCAGTACTTC.

The J gene is TRBJ2-1, the V gene TRBV15; 8 positions agree with TRBD1. CDR1 is LNHNV and CDR2 is YYDKDF in the germline V gene (reference sequence). The CDR3 length is 17 residues. Trimming at V came to 0 bases and at J to 2 bases, leaving 6 bases not matched to a gene. In DNA, the CDR3 is TGTGCCACCAGCAGAGATCGGGGCAGGGGGCCCTACAATGAGCAGTTCTTC. The encoded protein is CATSRDRGRGPYNEQFF.

The chain recombines TRBV7-2 with TRBJ1-3; maybe TRBD1 (6 bases). V lost 4 bases to trimming and J lost 1 base, with 11 bases between them. The CDR3 has 15 residues. The V gene's germline CDR1 is SGHTA and CDR2 FQGNSA. The CDR3 bases are TGTGCCAGCAGCTCCCAGGGGTTATCTGGAAACACCATATATTTT. Residues: CASSSQGLSGNTIYF. Full variable domain (missing parts from reference TRBV7-2 and TRBJ1-3): GAGVSQSPSNKVTEKGKDVELRCDPISGHTALYWYRQSLGQGLEFLIYFQGNSAPDKSGLPSDRFSAERTGGSVSTLTIQRTQQEDSAVYLCASSSQGLSGNTIYFGEGSWLTVV.

This clone was picked up one time. The chain recombines TRBV15 with TRBJ1-6; D might be TRBD1 (6 bases). V was clipped by 2 bases and J by 7 bases, with 24 bases between them. Per germline, CDR1 LNHNV and CDR2 YYDKDF (reference sequence). The CDR3 sequence is 19 residues long. The DNA of the CDR3 is TGTGCCACCAGCAGAAAAATACTGAAGGGGGGCGGGGGAAATTCACCCCTCCACTTT. Translation gives CATSRKILKGGGGNSPLHF.

This chain connects TRBV9 to TRBJ2-1; TRBD1 matches 7 bases. Germline loops: CDR1 SGDLS, CDR2 YYNGEE. This CDR3 spans 20 amino acids. Losses at the gene ends were 3 bases for V and 0 bases for J; bases not matched to a gene: 18. The CDR3 loop reads CASSARGQASGLSSYNEQFF. CDR3 sequence (DNA): TGTGCCAGCAGCGCGAGAGGACAGGCGAGTGGACTTAGCTCCTACAATGAGCAGTTCTTC.

J is TRBJ2-1 and V is TRBV2; tentatively, D is TRBD2 (6 bases). This CDR3 comprises 14 residues. V was pared by 4 bases and J by 5 bases, with 12 bases between. Germline CDR1 SNHLY, CDR2 FYNNEI. CDR3 residues: CASSGWRGHNEQFF. CDR3 bases: TGTGCCAGCAGTGGGTGGAGGGGCCACAATGAGCAGTTCTTC. Based on the CDR3 plus reference TRBV2 and TRBJ2-1, the full variable domain is EPEVTQTPSHQVTQMGQEVILRCVPISNHLYFYWYRQILGQKVEFLVSFYNNEISEKSEIFDDQFSVERPDGSNFTLKIRSTKLEDSAMYFCASSGWRGHNEQFFGPGTRLTVL.

J is TRBJ1-4 and V is TRBV10-3, with 10 positions matching TRBD1. CDR1 is ENHRY, CDR2 SYGVKD, per germline. CDR3 length: 14 amino acids. Trimming took 6 bases from V and 5 from J; bases not matched to a gene: 3. CDR3 sequence: CAIRGTGVNEKLFF. The CDR3 coding sequence is TGTGCCATCAGAGGGACAGGGGTGAATGAAAAACTGTTTTTT.

This CDR3 reads CASSSPRDVSSPLHF. CDR3 nucleotides: TGTGCCAGCAGCTCTCCGCGGGACGTTAGTTCACCCCTCCACTTT. The chain has TRBV11-2 and TRBJ1-6; possible D gene TRBD1, 5 bases. CDR3 length: 15 residues. V dropped 4 bases and J dropped 9 bases, with 16 bases sitting between them. CDR1 is SGHAT, CDR2 FQNNGV, per germline.

This sequence joins TRBV18 and TRBJ2-2; 11 bases line up with TRBD1. After removal of 0 bases from V and 1 base from J, the junction contained 13 bases not matched to a gene. CDR1 and CDR2 from the germline V gene are KGHSH and LQKENI. This CDR3 comprises 21 residues. In nucleotides, the CDR3 is TGTGCCAGCTCACCACCGTGGGGACAGGGGGTTCCAGACCTGAACACCGGGGAGCTGTTTTTT. As protein: CASSPPWGQGVPDLNTGELFF.

The chain joins TRBV10-2 to TRBJ1-1; 8 nucleotides match TRBD1. The CDR3 consists of 13 residues. CDR1 and CDR2 from the germline V gene are WSHSY and SAAADI. Trimming removed 8 bases from V and 0 bases from J; junction bases left unmatched: 2. CDR3 sequence reads: CASYRGMNTEAFF. The DNA of the CDR3 is TGCGCCAGCTACAGGGGGATGAACACTGAAGCTTTCTTT.

This chain uses TRBV11-2 with TRBJ1-4, with 8 nucleotides matching TRBD1. The germline V gene encodes CDR1 SGHAT and CDR2 FQNNGV. The V segment lost 5 bases and the J segment 6 bases; nucleotides outside the gene matches: 8. The CDR3 length is 15 residues. The CDR3 reads CASSPGQGRDEKLFF. The DNA of the CDR3 is TGTGCCAGCAGCCCCGGACAGGGTCGGGATGAAAAACTGTTTTTT.

Details on this clone: The final CDR3 position lacks the conserved phenylalanine or tryptophan, pointing to a likely read error. This sequence joins TRBV20-1 and TRBJ2-4; D uncertain. The germline V gene encodes CDR1 DFQATT and CDR2 SNEGSKA (reference sequence). The CDR3 has 10 residues. V lost 3 bases and J 10 bases, leaving 7 bases between the germline ends. Here the CDR3 DNA reads TGCAGTGCTAGCAAAACTATTCAGTACTGC. This encodes CSASKTIQYC.

The chain links TRBV29-1 to TRBJ1-1; TRBD1 aligns across 10 bases. The CDR3 is made up of 13 amino acids. CDR1 is SQVTM, CDR2 ANQGSEA, per germline. J lost 5 bases, V lost 6 bases, and 6 bases had no gene match. In DNA form, the CDR3 reads TGCAGCGTCCGCTCGGGACAGGGGACTGAAGCTTTCTTT. Translation gives CSVRSGQGTEAFF.

The gene calls are TRBV18 and TRBJ2-7, with D perhaps matching TRBD2 (5 bases). Trimming left V 4 bases short and J 5 bases short, with 12 bases between. Germline CDR1 and CDR2: KGHSH and LQKENI. The CDR3 sequence is 13 residues long. CDR3 bases: TGTGCCAGCTCACAAGGCGGGTCGAACGAGCAGTACTTC. Translation gives CASSQGGSNEQYF.

The CDR3 sequence: CASSPNVWTSGSTDTQYF. CDR3 bases: TGTGCCAGCAGCCCTAACGTGTGGACTAGCGGGAGCACAGATACGCAGTATTTT. This chain connects TRBV28 to TRBJ2-3; 11 nucleotides match TRBD2. V gave up 6 bases and J gave up 0 bases; unmatched junction bases: 11. Per the germline V gene, CDR1 is MDHEN and CDR2 is SYDVKM. The CDR3 loop spans 18 amino acids.

The chain couples TRBV6-5 to TRBJ1-2; 9 positions match TRBD1. Per the germline V gene, CDR1 is MNHEY and CDR2 is SVGAGI. The junction had 9 bases not matched to a gene; V was cut back by 5 bases and J by 8 bases. This CDR3 has 14 residues. The CDR3 protein is CASSRDRVWGGYTF. In DNA, the CDR3 is TGTGCCAGCAGTCGGGACAGGGTATGGGGAGGCTACACCTTC.

The rearrangement uses TRBV28 and TRBJ1-2; D unresolved. This CDR3 has 16 amino acids. The germline CDR1 and CDR2 sequences are MDHEN and SYDVKM. Trimming took 6 bases from V and 0 from J, leaving 17 bases between them. The CDR3 sequence: CASSLPRGIANYGYTF. CDR3 coding DNA: TGTGCCAGCAGCCTCCCTCGGGGTATAGCTAACTATGGCTACACCTTC.

This chain joins TRBV19 and TRBJ2-7, with D possibly TRBD1 on 5 matching bases. Trimming shortened V by 5 bases and J by 7 bases, and 15 bases separated the two germline ends. CDR1 is LNHDA, CDR2 SQIVND, per germline (reference sequence). This CDR3 contains 13 residues. The CDR3 region has the DNA TGTGCCAGTAGTGCACAGGCTGGTTTTGAGCAGTACTTC. This translates into CASSAQAGFEQYF.

This clone was picked up one time. The V and J genes are TRBV6-4 and TRBJ1-6; D is possibly TRBD1 (5 bases). The V gene's germline CDR1 is MRHNA and CDR2 SNTAGT. The CDR3 is 16 residues long. Between the trimmed V and J ends, which lost 2 bases and 8 bases, there was a span of 16 bases. The CDR3 spells CASSDPGRKGDSPLHF. DNA for the CDR3: TGTGCCAGCAGTGACCCAGGACGCAAAGGGGATTCACCCCTCCACTTT.

The chain recombines TRBV7-2 with TRBJ2-7; maybe TRBD2 (6 bases). V gave up 5 bases and J gave up 3 bases, with 14 bases separating them. The germline gives CDR1 SGHTA, CDR2 FQGNSA. The CDR3 spans 14 residues. In nucleotides, the CDR3 is TGTGCCAGCAGCCCCTGGGCCGGGGGCTACGAGCAGTACTTC. Protein product: CASSPWAGGYEQYF. Variable domain in full (rest from reference TRBV7-2 and TRBJ2-7): GAGVSQSPSNKVTEKGKDVELRCDPISGHTALYWYRQSLGQGLEFLIYFQGNSAPDKSGLPSDRFSAERTGGSVSTLTIQRTQQEDSAVYLCASSPWAGGYEQYFGPGTRLTVT.

The V gene is TRBV11-2, the J gene TRBJ1-1; D not resolved. V gave up 5 bases and J gave up 7 bases, with 17 bases separating them. CDR1 is SGHAT and CDR2 is FQNNGV in the germline V gene. The CDR3 sequence is 14 residues long. The CDR3 reads CASSLSYGGNEAFF. DNA for the CDR3: TGTGCCAGCAGCCTCTCTTACGGCGGGAATGAAGCTTTCTTT.

This sequence joins TRBV7-6 and TRBJ1-1; no clear D gene. The CDR3 length is 14 residues. Looked up from germline, CDR1 is SGHVS and CDR2 is FNYEAQ. V dropped 1 base and J dropped 4 bases, with 10 bases sitting between them. CDR3 DNA sequence: TGTGCCAGCAGCTTAGAGGCGCGGGGCACTGAAGCTTTCTTT. As protein: CASSLEARGTEAFF.

In regard to this clone: Other DNA sequences in the sample encode the same CDR3. The chain carries TRBV7-9 and TRBJ2-1; D possibly corresponds to TRBD1 (6 bases). Germline assignment: CDR1 SEHNR and CDR2 FQNEAQ (reference sequence). CDR3 size: 15 residues. V lost 3 bases and J lost 0, with 9 bases in between. The CDR3 reads CASSFRGSSYNEQFF. CDR3 nucleotides: TGTGCCAGCAGCTTTAGGGGGAGCTCCTACAATGAGCAGTTCTTC.

This clone was recorded a few times. This sequence joins TRBV4-2 and TRBJ2-3; the D gene is possibly TRBD2 (5 bases). Looked up from germline, CDR1 is LGHNA and CDR2 is YNFKEQ. This CDR3 spans 16 amino acids. Trimming took off 3 bases at V and 0 bases at J, with 13 bases between the two ends. CDR3 amino acids: CASSQNVALSTDTQYF. DNA of the CDR3: TGTGCCAGCAGCCAGAATGTAGCGCTAAGCACAGATACGCAGTATTTT.

V gene TRBV27 combines with J gene TRBJ2-1; 7 bases line up with TRBD2. The V gene end was trimmed by 8 bases and the J gene end by 2 bases; junction bases not matched to a gene: 9. Germline V gene lookup returns CDR1 MNHEY and CDR2 SMNVEV (reference sequence). The CDR3 length is 15 residues. DNA for the CDR3: TGTGCCAGCGCCGTAAGCGGGGACCCCTACAATGAGCAGTTCTTC. Its protein product is CASAVSGDPYNEQFF.

The sample holds a few counts of this clone. The V and J genes are TRBV7-2 and TRBJ2-1, with 9 bases fitting TRBD2. The V and J ends lost 5 bases and 7 bases, in that order; junction bases with no gene match: 9. Germline CDR1 and CDR2: SGHTA and FQGNSA. The CDR3 runs to 15 residues. Here the CDR3 DNA reads TGTGCCAGCAGCACCCTTACGGGACTAGCAAATGAGCAGTTCTTC. It yields the protein CASSTLTGLANEQFF.